This T cell receptor beta chain was retrieved from a study of T-cell memory formation after mild COVID-19. Across the whole study: TCR clusters showed largely donor specificity.

This clonotype was seen a single time. Its matching antigen is unknown. The study, taken as a whole, reports: Pre-infection memory harbored some responding clones, suggesting cross-reactive memory joined. Among contracting clones, CD4+ were mainly CM/EM and CD8+ enriched in EMRA.

The length of the CDR3 is 15 residues. V was clipped by 0 bases and J by 1 base, with 10 bases between them. Per germline, CDR1 SGDLS and CDR2 YYNGEE. MiXCR, run by TCRdb on the 5' RACE reads, gives a single entry per CDR3 protein. Of around 320,000 distinct CDR3 sequences in the sample, 25% to 30% are singletons; the top ten hold less than 15%. V usage is TRBV9 and J usage is TRBJ2-5; no firm D call. The sequence derives from an adult woman who had mild COVID-19 (a few samples of this study predate the infection). Cell type and time point are not known. The sequenced material came from PBMCs or a T cell subset sorted from them (not recorded which). The CDR3 DNA is TGTGCCAGCAGCGTAGGACCTGCACCCCAAGAGACCCAGTACTTC. Amino acids: CASSVGPAPQETQYF. The whole variable domain, filled in from reference TRBV9 and TRBJ2-5, reads DSGVTQTPKHLITATGQRVTLRCSPRSGDLSVYWYQQSLDQGLQFLIQYYNGEERAKGNILERFSAQQFPDLHSELNLSSLELGDSALYFCASSVGPAPQETQYFGPGTRLLVL.